The T cell receptor (beta chain) under discussion was sequenced for a study of blood T cell repertoires in COVID-19. Authors' analysis steps: Reference gene primer amplification gave estimated nucleated cell counts. TCRdb's table, derived via immunoSEQ multiplex PCR, lists solely in-frame clones and lacks some. The V and J calls and clone size were taken over from that table, and D and trimming were inferred from the DNA. This sample has approximately 93,000 clones, with around two thirds found just once. Seattle's cohort entered during active infection and was followed longitudinally. V was pared by 3 bases and J by 4 bases, with 8 bases of the junction left unmatched. Germline CDR1 and CDR2: GTSNPN and SVGIG (reference sequence). There are 14 residues in the CDR3.

What was sequenced was peripheral blood. The TCR comes from a man in his 70s with COVID-19, enrolled during active disease. The chain combines TRBV30 with TRBJ1-1, with TRBD1 matching 7 bases. CDR3 region: CAWRRTGAFTEAFF. CDR3 DNA: TGTGCCTGGAGACGGACAGGTGCGTTCACTGAAGCTTTCTTT.